The 20 T cell receptor beta chains given below trace back to one sample, sequenced in a study of T cells after yellow fever vaccination. One entry per CDR3 protein results from TCRdb running MiXCR on the 5' RACE reads. This table holds hundreds of thousands of distinct CDR3 sequences, about 8.7% found once. This sample comprised PBMCs, obtained on the day of the first yellow fever vaccination. These receptors all stem from a man younger than 35 who received the YFV17D yellow fever vaccine.

This clonotype was counted only a few times. This chain joins TRBV3-1 and TRBJ2-5, with D possibly TRBD2 on 6 matching bases. V was cut by 2 bases and J by 1 base, with 14 bases left in between. The CDR3 is 16 amino acids. Germline CDR1 LGHDT, CDR2 YNNKEL (reference sequence). The CDR3 DNA is TGTGCCAGCAGCCAACGGGCGGGACCCATCCAAGAGACCCAGTACTTC. It encodes CASSQRAGPIQETQYF.

The chain couples TRBV9 to TRBJ2-3; TRBD2 aligns across 7 bases. J lost 4 bases, V lost 1 base, and 9 bases had no gene match. There are 16 residues in the CDR3. From germline, CDR1 is SGDLS and CDR2 YYNGEE. This CDR3 is CASSVRGGSRADTQYF. CDR3 DNA: TGTGCCAGCAGCGTACGCGGGGGTTCCCGCGCAGATACGCAGTATTTT. The full variable domain, with the rest looked up from reference TRBV9 and TRBJ2-3, is DSGVTQTPKHLITATGQRVTLRCSPRSGDLSVYWYQQSLDQGLQFLIQYYNGEERAKGNILERFSAQQFPDLHSELNLSSLELGDSALYFCASSVRGGSRADTQYFGPGTRLTVL.

This clonotype has a handful of counts. The rearrangement joins TRBV12-3 or TRBV12-4 to TRBJ1-1; no firm D call. The CDR3 consists of 14 residues. V was trimmed by 6 bases and J by 4 bases, leaving 15 bases between them. Here the CDR3 reads CASRPREVGTEAFF. As DNA, the CDR3 is TGTGCCAGCAGGCCTCGGGAGGTGGGCACTGAAGCTTTCTTT.

The rearrangement uses TRBV4-3 and TRBJ2-4; D is ambiguous. In germline, CDR1 is LGHNA, CDR2 YSLEER. The CDR3 consists of 14 residues. The germline V and J ends were trimmed by 1 base and 0 bases, with 4 bases remaining between them. The CDR3 DNA reads TGCGCCAGCAGCCAAGCCGTAGCCAAAAACATTCAGTACTTC. It specifies CASSQAVAKNIQYF.

The sample holds a few counts of this clonotype. The chain carries TRBV15 and TRBJ1-5; D not certain. Trimming pared 0 bases from V and 2 bases from J, leaving 5 bases between. CDR1 is LNHNV and CDR2 is YYDKDF in the germline V gene (reference sequence). This CDR3 is built from 14 residues. CDR3 in amino acids: CATSRDLGNQPQHF. In DNA, the CDR3 is TGTGCCACCAGCAGAGATCTGGGCAATCAGCCCCAGCATTTT.

V usage is TRBV5-1 and J usage is TRBJ1-2; 8 bases map to TRBD1. This CDR3 comprises 12 residues. In germline, CDR1 is SGHRS, CDR2 YFSETQ. With V trimmed by 4 bases and J by 6 bases, 2 bases remained unmatched. In DNA form, the CDR3 reads TGCGCCAGCAGCGCACAGGGGGATGGCTACACCTTC. It encodes CASSAQGDGYTF.

The table lists this clonotype with a few counts. This chain joins TRBV5-1 and TRBJ2-5; 10 nucleotides align to TRBD1. There are 15 residues in the CDR3. The J segment lost 5 bases and the V segment lost 4 bases, leaving 8 bases of the junction unmatched. Germline CDR1 and CDR2: SGHRS and YFSETQ. CDR3 protein: CASSRQGALEETQYF. DNA for the CDR3: TGCGCCAGCAGCCGACAGGGGGCGTTGGAGGAGACCCAGTACTTC.

The CDR3 sequence: CASSLGAGPYEQYF. The CDR3 nucleotides read TGTGCCAGCAGCTTGGGGGCCGGCCCCTACGAGCAGTACTTC. The rearrangement joins TRBV5-4 to TRBJ2-7; D is unclear. The length of the CDR3 is 14 residues. V was cut by 0 bases and J by 2 bases, with 9 bases left in between. The germline gives CDR1 SGHNT, CDR2 YYREEE (reference sequence).

The V call is TRBV7-3, the J call TRBJ2-3; weak D call: TRBD2 (6 bases). The CDR3 has 17 residues. V was pared by 0 bases and J by 0 bases, with 13 bases between. The V gene's germline CDR1 is SGHTA and CDR2 FQGTGA. The CDR3 DNA reads TGTGCCAGCAGCTTAACGATGCGGGGTACTAGCACAGATACGCAGTATTTT. It codes for CASSLTMRGTSTDTQYF. Looking up the rest from reference TRBV7-3 and TRBJ2-3 gives the full variable domain: GAGVSQTPSNKVTEKGKYVELRCDPISGHTALYWYRQSLGQGPEFLIYFQGTGAADDSGLPNDRFFAVRPEGSVSTLKIQRTERGDSAVYLCASSLTMRGTSTDTQYFGPGTRLTVL.

As for this clonotype: A much larger clonotype is one base distant, so this may be a read error. The chain employs TRBV25-1 and TRBJ1-5; D gene unclear. The CDR3 totals 14 residues. Germline CDR1 reads MGHDK; CDR2 reads SYGVNS. V lost 7 bases, J lost 7 bases, and 17 bases lay in between. The CDR3 sequence: CASIGGYYYQPQHF. Here the CDR3 DNA reads TGTGCCAGCATTGGAGGGTACTACTACCAGCCCCAGCATTTT.

This clonotype was counted a few times. The chain is built from TRBV20-1 and TRBJ2-5; D not certain. The V gene lost 1 base and the J gene lost 1 base, with 13 bases spanning the gap. This CDR3 has 15 residues. The V gene's germline CDR1 is DFQATT and CDR2 SNEGSKA (reference sequence). The CDR3, as DNA: TGCAGTGCTAGAGGGCTTACACAGACCCAAGAGACCCAGTACTTC. It translates to CSARGLTQTQETQYF.

This clonotype was found a few times. This chain links TRBV6-2 or TRBV6-3 with TRBJ1-5; no definite D call. Germline V gives CDR1 MNHEY, CDR2 SVGEGT. V was pared by 2 bases and J by 0 bases, with 11 bases between. There are 16 residues in the CDR3. DNA for the CDR3: TGTGCCAGCAGTTACGGGTCAGAGTATAGCAATCAGCCCCAGCATTTT. Protein product: CASSYGSEYSNQPQHF.

The chain has TRBV29-1 and TRBJ2-3; possible D gene TRBD2, 6 bases. CDR1 is SQVTM, CDR2 ANQGSEA, per germline. CDR3 length: 15 residues. Trimming stripped 3 bases from V and 0 bases from J, with 13 bases between. The CDR3 DNA follows: TGCAGCGTTGAGCGGGCGGAGGGCAGCACAGATACGCAGTATTTT. Protein sequence: CSVERAEGSTDTQYF.

This rearrangement joins TRBV7-9 to TRBJ2-3; D gene uncertain. The V gene's germline CDR1 is SEHNR and CDR2 FQNEAQ (reference sequence). The germline V and J ends were trimmed by 5 bases and 7 bases, with 10 bases remaining between them. This CDR3 has 12 residues. This CDR3 reads CASSPSFNTQYF. The CDR3 DNA reads as TGTGCCAGCAGCCCAAGTTTTAATACGCAGTATTTT. The full variable domain, with the rest looked up from reference TRBV7-9 and TRBJ2-3, is DTGVSQNPRHKITKRGQNVTFRCDPISEHNRLYWYRQTLGQGPEFLTYFQNEAQLEKSRLLSDRFSAERPKGSFSTLEIQRTEQGDSAMYLCASSPSFNTQYFGPGTRLTVL.

This chain connects TRBV5-4 to TRBJ2-7; D gene uncertain. The CDR3 runs to 13 residues. Trimming cost V 4 bases and J 3 bases, with 11 bases left between them. Germline lookup yields CDR1 SGHNT and CDR2 YYREEE (reference sequence). The CDR3 protein is CASSPGPDYEQYV. The CDR3 DNA reads TGTGCCAGCAGCCCCGGGCCAGACTACGAGCAGTACGTC.

This clonotype was seen many times. The V gene is TRBV12-3 or TRBV12-4, the J gene TRBJ2-1; 12 bases are shared with TRBD2. The J segment lost 8 bases and the V segment lost 3 bases, leaving 8 bases of the junction unmatched. This CDR3 has 16 amino acids. The chain's CDR3 is CASSFSLAGGIDEQFF. The CDR3 nucleotides are TGTGCCAGCAGTTTTTCTCTAGCGGGGGGGATCGATGAGCAGTTCTTC.

The V gene is TRBV20-1, the J gene TRBJ2-7; perhaps TRBD1 as D (8 bases). This CDR3 comprises 14 residues. V lost 6 bases to trimming and J lost 1 base, with 16 bases between them. Germline CDR1 reads DFQATT; CDR2 reads SNEGSKA (reference sequence). This chain's CDR3 is CSAWTGRGSYEQYV. In nucleotides, the CDR3 is TGCAGTGCATGGACAGGGAGGGGTTCCTACGAGCAGTACGTC.

This clonotype was counted many times. The chain carries TRBV20-1 and TRBJ2-1; D may match TRBD1 or TRBD2 (6 bases each). The CDR3 has 17 amino acids. Germline-derived CDR1 and CDR2 are DFQATT and SNEGSKA (reference sequence). Trimming removed 5 bases from V and 0 bases from J, with 20 bases in between. CDR3 residues: CSAGGRGLGSSYNEQFF. The CDR3, as DNA: TGCAGTGCTGGAGGACGGGGGCTTGGGAGCTCCTACAATGAGCAGTTCTTC.

This clonotype came up many times. The chain joins TRBV5-1 to TRBJ2-3; D ambiguous. V was shortened by 3 bases and J by 2 bases, with 7 bases between the two germline ends. The CDR3 covers 13 residues. Germline CDR1 reads SGHRS; CDR2 reads YFSETQ. CDR3 coding DNA: TGCGCCAGCAGCTCCCCTCCCACAGATACGCAGTATTTT. This translates into CASSSPPTDTQYF.

This clonotype has a handful of counts. This rearrangement joins TRBV9 to TRBJ1-3, with D hard to call. The germline gives CDR1 SGDLS, CDR2 YYNGEE. V was cut by 0 bases and J by 2 bases, with 15 bases left in between. The length of the CDR3 is 17 residues. The CDR3 loop is CASSVGPGPSPGNTIYF. In DNA, the CDR3 is TGTGCCAGCAGCGTAGGCCCCGGGCCCAGCCCTGGAAACACCATATATTTT. The full variable domain, in which reference TRBV9 and TRBJ1-3 provide the parts outside the CDR3, is DSGVTQTPKHLITATGQRVTLRCSPRSGDLSVYWYQQSLDQGLQFLIQYYNGEERAKGNILERFSAQQFPDLHSELNLSSLELGDSALYFCASSVGPGPSPGNTIYFGEGSWLTVV.